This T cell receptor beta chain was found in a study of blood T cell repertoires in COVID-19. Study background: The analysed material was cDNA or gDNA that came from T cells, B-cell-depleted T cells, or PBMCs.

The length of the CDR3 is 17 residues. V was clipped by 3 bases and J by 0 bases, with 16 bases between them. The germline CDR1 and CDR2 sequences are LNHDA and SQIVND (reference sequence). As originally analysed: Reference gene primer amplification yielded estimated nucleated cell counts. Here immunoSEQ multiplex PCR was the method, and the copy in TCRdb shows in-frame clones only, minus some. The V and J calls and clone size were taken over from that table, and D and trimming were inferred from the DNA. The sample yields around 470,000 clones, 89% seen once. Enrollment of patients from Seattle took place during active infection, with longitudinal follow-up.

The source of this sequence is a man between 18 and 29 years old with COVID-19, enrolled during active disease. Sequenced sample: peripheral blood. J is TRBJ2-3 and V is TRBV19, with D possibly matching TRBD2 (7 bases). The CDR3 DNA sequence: TGTGCCAGTAGTATGACGGGGGGCAGGGGAAGCACAGATACGCAGTATTTT. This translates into CASSMTGGRGSTDTQYF.